One T cell receptor beta chain is described in this entry. This entry belongs to a study of blood T cell repertoires in COVID-19. Background on the study: Sites in the United States, Italy and Spain provided acute and convalescent COVID-19 samples.

CDR1 and CDR2 from the germline V gene are MNHNS and SASEGT. Trimming left V 3 bases short and J 9 bases short, with 15 bases between. The CDR3 is made up of 15 amino acids. The assay was immunoSEQ multiplex PCR, and TCRdb's table has in-frame clones only and misses some. This table has roughly 15,000 clones, roughly four fifths appearing once. This rearrangement joins TRBV6-1 to TRBJ1-6, with a tentative D call TRBD1 (5 bases). This sequence was found in a man aged 55 to 70 with acute or convalescent COVID-19. The sequencing input was peripheral blood. The CDR3 DNA is TGTGCCAGCAGTGAGGCAGATGGGGCAGGTTCACCCCTCCACTTT. It is translated as CASSEADGAGSPLHF.